This entry concerns a single T cell receptor (beta chain). A patient was excluded if there was uncontrolled infection, other autoimmune disease, pregnancy or lactation. These data are taken from a study of T cells in Graves' hyperthyroidism and ophthalmopathy. This CDR3 contains 14 residues. V was clipped by 6 bases and J by 6 bases; unmatched bases: 7. Germline lookup yields CDR1 MNHEY and CDR2 SMNVEV (reference sequence). Using RNA transcripts as the source, TCR beta CDR3 regions were amplified. First-round RT-PCR targeting the TCR CDR3 was performed with the HTBI primer set. TCRdb reprocessed the multiplex PCR reads via MiXCR and lists one record per CDR3 protein. Here the sample spans roughly 550,000 distinct CDR3 sequences, roughly 16% being singletons.

The chain carries TRBV27 and TRBJ2-3, with 9 bases that match TRBD2. The receptor was derived from a woman aged 30 to 39 with Graves' ophthalmopathy. The sample taken for sequencing was blood. DNA for the CDR3: TGTGCCAGCAGCTCGCTAGCGGGATATGATACGCAGTATTTT. It specifies CASSSLAGYDTQYF.